This T cell receptor (beta chain) emerged from a study of beta chain features in type 1 diabetes. The overall study: Age, gender, cell numbers and subset yield matched between patients and controls.

Since all of the isolated RNA was reverse transcribed, expressed TCRB transcripts were what got sequenced. The assay was immunoSEQ multiplex PCR, and TCRdb's table has in-frame clones only and misses some. This table has 300,000 to 400,000 clones, 9.5% to 11% appearing once. Of note for this clone: Its cognate antigen is unknown.

Study conclusions and caveats: The naive, central memory and Treg TCRB repertoires showed an apparent similarity that was greater among patients than among healthy donors. A cDNA-based sequencing approach could over-represent cells with high TCR expression.

This CDR3 region has 13 residues. Trimming took 4 bases from V and 4 from J, leaving 10 bases between them. CDR1 is MDHEN, CDR2 SYDVKM, per germline. Cells sorted by CD45RO/CCR7/CD25/CD127/CD95/CD27 comprised CD4+ naive, central memory, regulatory and stem cell-like memory cells. The chain uses TRBV28 and TRBJ1-1, with D maybe TRBD1 (6 bases). The sample taken for sequencing was naive CD4+ T cells from blood. The source is a young woman in good health. The CDR3 region has the DNA TGTGCCAGCAGTTCAGGACAGCCCACTGAAGCTTTCTTT. This translates into CASSSGQPTEAFF.